Sequencing of this T cell receptor (beta chain) was carried out in a study of metastatic and nonmetastatic thyroid tumors. TCRdb recomputed clones from the PCR reads via MiXCR. Here the sample spans more than 4,000 clones, 35% being singletons. Between the trimmed V and J ends, which lost 7 bases and 4 bases, there was a span of 14 bases. The CDR3 is 14 residues long. Findings and caveats of the study: Significantly greater TCR beta diversity was reportedly found in malignant thyroid tumors than in benign nodules (in blood and tumor).

None of the patients had undergone any treatment ahead of thyroid surgery. About this clone: As yet, its antigen is unknown.

The rearrangement uses TRBV12-3 or TRBV12-4 and TRBJ1-5, with a tentative D call TRBD1 (5 bases). The TCR comes from a female donor with papillary thyroid cancer or a benign thyroid nodule (not recorded which). Some clones in this sample may be carry-over from other donors' samples. Sequences were obtained from adjacent normal tissue. DNA of the CDR3: TGTGCCAGCACCCACTCGACAGTGAATCAGCCCCAGCATTTT. It translates to CASTHSTVNQPQHF.